Below, 4 T cell receptor beta chains from the same sample are listed, as sequenced in a study of blood T cell repertoires in COVID-19. Sequencing was performed with immunoSEQ multiplex PCR; in TCRdb, only in-frame clones are kept and a portion is missing. The table includes under 200,000 clones, approximately 80% detected once. Source material: peripheral blood. Receptors originate from an older man who had recovered from COVID-19.

The rearrangement links TRBV5-1 to TRBJ1-2; 8 bases line up with TRBD1. In germline, CDR1 is SGHRS, CDR2 YFSETQ. The CDR3 has 12 residues. J was trimmed by 7 bases and V by 5 bases; bases with no gene match: 4. The CDR3 DNA reads as TGCGCCAGCAGGCAGGACAGGGCTGGCTACACCTTC. Translated, it gives CASRQDRAGYTF.

This clone was picked up a small number of times. The chain carries TRBV6-2 or TRBV6-3 and TRBJ2-7; 10 bases align to TRBD2. The CDR3 totals 16 residues. Trimming removed 1 base from V and 6 bases from J; junction bases left unmatched: 9. Germline V lookup: CDR1 MNHEY, CDR2 SVGEGT. The CDR3 loop is CASSYLAGGLGGEQYF. The CDR3 region has the DNA TGTGCCAGCAGTTACTTAGCGGGAGGACTTGGGGGCGAGCAGTACTTC.

Of note for this clone: Distinct nucleotide sequences in the sample also encode this CDR3. J is TRBJ1-5 and V is TRBV3-1 (or the pseudogene TRBV3-2); 8 nucleotides agree with TRBD1. The germline gives CDR1 LGHDT, CDR2 YNNKEL (reference sequence). V was pared by 1 base and J by 2 bases, with 4 bases of the junction left unmatched. This CDR3 is built from 16 residues. The CDR3, as DNA: TGTGCCAGCAGCCAAGCCGGGACAGGCGGCAATCAGCCCCAGCATTTT. This translates into CASSQAGTGGNQPQHF.

The CDR3: CASSSQGLSNSPLHF. For the CDR3, the DNA is TGCGCCAGCAGCTCACAGGGTTTGAGCAATTCACCCCTCCACTTT. The chain couples TRBV5-1 to TRBJ1-6; D may be TRBD1 (6 bases). The CDR3 runs to 15 residues. CDR1 and CDR2 (germline): SGHRS, YFSETQ. The V and J ends lost 3 bases and 7 bases respectively, with 14 bases between them.